Presented here are 2 T cell receptor beta chains from one specimen sequenced in a study of PD-L1 blockade in urothelial cancer. Sequencing used immunoSEQ multiplex PCR; TCRdb keeps in-frame clones, though not all of them. The sample shows roughly 100,000 clones, over 80% of them seen only once. Time point denoted: peripheral blood 6 weeks after treatment start. The sample here was PBMCs, taken around atezolizumab (anti-PD-L1) treatment. The source is a man between 65 and 79 years old with urothelial cancer.

V gene TRBV6-1 combines with J gene TRBJ2-7, with D unresolved. V dropped 4 bases and J dropped 6 bases, with 4 bases sitting between them. The CDR3 extends over 10 amino acids. CDR1 is MNHNS, CDR2 SASEGT, per germline. CDR3 loop: CASSVSEQYF. CDR3 DNA sequence: TGTGCCAGCAGTGTATCCGAGCAGTACTTC.

The chain uses TRBV11-2 and TRBJ1-3; 7 bases are shared with TRBD1. Germline trimming cut 4 bases from V and 6 bases from J; bases unmatched to any gene: 9. CDR1 is SGHAT, CDR2 FQNNGV, per germline. The CDR3 sequence is 15 residues long. This chain's CDR3 is CASSSNRGPTNTIYF. In DNA form, the CDR3 reads TGTGCCAGCAGCTCAAACAGGGGCCCCACAAACACCATATATTTT.